The 25 T cell receptor beta chains in this list originate from one sample, sequenced in a study of T cell changes during pregnancy in multiple sclerosis. Measured with immunoSEQ multiplex PCR; TCRdb has only the in-frame clones, and not every one. The sample records about 88,000 clones, around 90% being singletons. The input for sequencing was peripheral blood, taken in the first trimester of pregnancy. The source is a female donor with multiple sclerosis, enrolled in a pregnancy study.

This clone has just a few counts. The gene calls are TRBV5-5 and TRBJ1-2; no clear D gene. This CDR3 has 13 amino acids. Germline V gene sequence: CDR1 SGHKS, CDR2 YYEKEE (reference sequence). V lost 6 bases and J 6 bases, leaving 15 bases between the germline ends. CDR3 nucleotide sequence: TGTGCCAGCACCCCAGAGGGTTTAGATGGCTACACCTTC. Translation gives CASTPEGLDGYTF.

The chain has TRBV6-8 and TRBJ1-5, with D possibly being TRBD1 (6 bases). Trimming shortened V by 1 base and J by 7 bases, and 20 bases separated the two germline ends. Per the germline V gene, CDR1 is MNHGY and CDR2 is SAAAGT. The CDR3 covers 17 residues. The CDR3 sequence: CASSYWGGTWVQQPQHF. CDR3 nucleotide sequence: TGTGCCAGCAGTTACTGGGGGGGCACCTGGGTCCAACAGCCCCAGCATTTT.

The CDR3 spells CASSPGTSGSYNEQFF. The CDR3 bases are TGTGCCAGCAGCCCTGGGACTAGCGGGAGCTACAATGAGCAGTTCTTC. The chain uses TRBV7-9 and TRBJ2-1, with 14 bases matching TRBD2. With V trimmed by 5 bases and J by 3 bases, 3 bases remained unmatched. The CDR3 is 16 amino acids. The germline CDR1 and CDR2 sequences are SEHNR and FQNEAQ (reference sequence).

This rearrangement joins TRBV6-4 to TRBJ2-1, with D perhaps matching TRBD1 (6 bases). CDR3 length: 15 amino acids. V lost 2 bases to trimming and J lost 7 bases, with 15 bases between them. CDR1 and CDR2 from the germline V gene are MRHNA and SNTAGT. CDR3 in amino acids: CASSDGQGRGNEQFF. As DNA, the CDR3 is TGTGCCAGCAGTGACGGGCAGGGCAGGGGTAATGAGCAGTTCTTC.

J is TRBJ2-1 and V is TRBV19; 12 bases fit TRBD2. This CDR3 has 16 amino acids. Trimming cost V 7 bases and J 5 bases; bases outside gene matches: 9. Germline lookup yields CDR1 LNHDA and CDR2 SQIVND (reference sequence). The CDR3 nucleotides read TGTGCCAGTACCCTTCGGACTAGCGGGGCTCACAATGAGCAGTTCTTC. This translates into CASTLRTSGAHNEQFF.

The rearrangement links TRBV29-1 to TRBJ2-1; 9 positions match TRBD1. Germline CDR1 and CDR2: SQVTM and ANQGSEA. The CDR3 covers 14 residues. Unmatched junction bases numbered 7, after V lost 0 bases and J lost 10 bases. The CDR3 coding sequence is TGCAGCGTTGAAGACGGGACAGGGATCGCGGAGCAGTTCTTC. This sequence encodes CSVEDGTGIAEQFF.

V usage is TRBV6-5 and J usage is TRBJ2-7, with 7 bases lining up with TRBD1. The CDR3 consists of 14 residues. Trimming removed 6 bases from V and 5 bases from J; junction bases left unmatched: 10. Germline V gene sequence: CDR1 MNHEY, CDR2 SVGAGI. CDR3 nucleotide sequence: TGTGCCAGCAGCACGCGACAGGGAACCAACGAGCAGTACTTC. Residues: CASSTRQGTNEQYF.

This rearrangement joins TRBV29-1 to TRBJ2-5, with 10 positions matching TRBD1. The DNA end is a closer match to TRBJ2-7, so the J assignment may be wrong. The V gene's germline CDR1 is SQVTM and CDR2 ANQGSEA. The CDR3 is 14 amino acids. The CDR3 DNA reads as TGCAGCGTGAGACTTGGGACAGGGGAGGGCGAGCAGTACTTC. This translates into CSVRLGTGEGEQYF.

The chain links TRBV5-1 to TRBJ2-7; D possibly corresponds to TRBD2 (6 bases). Trimming took 1 base from V and 5 from J, leaving 13 bases between them. The CDR3 sequence is 14 residues long. The V gene's germline CDR1 is SGHRS and CDR2 YFSETQ. The CDR3 loop reads CASSLPGSWHEQYF. The CDR3 DNA follows: TGCGCCAGCAGCTTGCCCGGGAGTTGGCACGAGCAGTACTTC.

The J gene is TRBJ1-2, the V gene TRBV12-5; possible D gene TRBD1, 6 bases. This CDR3 has 13 residues. The V gene lost 5 bases and the J gene lost 2 bases, with 9 bases spanning the gap. CDR1 and CDR2 (germline): LGHNT, FRNRAP. The CDR3 nucleotides read TGTGCTAGTGGTAAAGACAGGAACTATGGCTACACCTTC. It codes for CASGKDRNYGYTF.

This clone was observed a handful of times. An end of the junction differs from the germline gene, which may be a read error. This chain uses TRBV5-1 with TRBJ1-2, with D hard to call. CDR1 and CDR2 (germline): SGHRS, YFSETQ. The CDR3 spans 11 residues. The CDR3: CASSLNGEFAF. The CDR3 coding sequence is TGCGCCAGCAGCTTGAATGGAGAGTTCGCCTTC.

V gene TRBV27 combines with J gene TRBJ2-7; TRBD2 aligns across 12 bases. CDR3 length: 14 residues. Germline CDR1 is MNHEY and CDR2 is SMNVEV (reference sequence). Trimming took 0 bases from V and 6 from J; bases not matched to a gene: 0. The CDR3 spells CASSLSGLAGEQYF. Here the CDR3 DNA reads TGTGCCAGCAGTTTATCGGGACTAGCGGGCGAGCAGTACTTC.

V and J are TRBV27 and TRBJ2-7; 11 positions match TRBD1. The CDR3 loop spans 15 amino acids. Germline-derived CDR1 and CDR2 are MNHEY and SMNVEV (reference sequence). V was pared by 6 bases and J by 3 bases, with 7 bases of the junction left unmatched. CDR3 nucleotide sequence: TGTGCCAGCAGCCCATGGACAGGGGGCATCTACGAGCAGTACTTC. It codes for CASSPWTGGIYEQYF.

The gene calls are TRBV7-2 and TRBJ1-5; 9 bases agree with TRBD1. CDR3 length: 15 residues. J lost 5 bases, V lost 5 bases, and 7 bases had no gene match. Germline V CDR1 and CDR2: SGHTA, FQGNSA. The CDR3 DNA follows: TGTGCCAGCAGCGCCACGACAGGGGGGCATCAGCCCCAGCATTTT. Its protein product is CASSATTGGHQPQHF.

This sequence joins TRBV27 and TRBJ2-2, with D possibly TRBD1 on 5 matching bases. The germline V gene encodes CDR1 MNHEY and CDR2 SMNVEV (reference sequence). V gave up 3 bases and J gave up 1 base, with 9 bases separating them. The CDR3 has 15 amino acids. The CDR3 spells CASSLKRGNTGELFF. The DNA for the CDR3 is TGTGCCAGCAGTTTGAAAAGGGGGAACACCGGGGAGCTGTTTTTT.

The rearrangement joins TRBV7-2 to TRBJ2-5, with a tentative D call TRBD2 (5 bases). This CDR3 region has 14 residues. Germline CDR1 SGHTA, CDR2 FQGNSA. Trimming removed 5 bases from V and 3 bases from J, with 13 bases in between. CDR3 sequence reads: CASSRDYRKETQYF. The CDR3 nucleotides are TGTGCCAGCAGCCGTGACTACCGAAAAGAGACCCAGTACTTC.

The chain employs TRBV30 and TRBJ2-5, with D possibly TRBD1 on 5 matching bases. Trimming removed 0 bases from V and 2 bases from J, with 10 bases in between. The CDR3 has 14 residues. Germline CDR1 GTSNPN, CDR2 SVGIG (reference sequence). DNA for the CDR3: TGTGCCTGGAGTGTATTACAGGAGCAAGAGACCCAGTACTTC. Its protein product is CAWSVLQEQETQYF.

The table lists this clone with a count of one. The J gene is TRBJ2-7, the V gene TRBV18; 9 nucleotides agree with TRBD1. J lost 6 bases, V lost 2 bases, and 5 bases had no gene match. Germline CDR1 is KGHSH and CDR2 is LQKENI. The CDR3 extends over 14 amino acids. CDR3 bases: TGTGCCAGCTCACCAACGGGGACAGGGCCCGAGCAGTACTTC. This gives the protein CASSPTGTGPEQYF.

This rearrangement joins TRBV4-3 to TRBJ2-3; 11 nucleotides match TRBD2. Germline-derived CDR1 and CDR2 are LGHNA and YSLEER. The CDR3 spans 16 residues. V lost 4 bases and J lost 2; bases outside the gene matches: 5. The CDR3 is CASSPRTSGPTDTQYF. CDR3 in DNA: TGCGCCAGCAGCCCTCGGACTAGCGGGCCCACAGATACGCAGTATTTT.

The J gene is TRBJ2-7, the V gene TRBV20-1; D gene unclear. Trimming cost V 1 base and J 5 bases, with 6 bases left between them. This CDR3 spans 11 amino acids. Germline V gives CDR1 DFQATT, CDR2 SNEGSKA (reference sequence). CDR3 nucleotides: TGCAGTGCTAGAGTAGTAGACGAGCAGTACTTC. Translating gives CSARVVDEQYF.

The gene calls are TRBV19 and TRBJ2-2; 8 nucleotides align to TRBD2. This CDR3 has 17 residues. Germline trimming cut 3 bases from V and 8 bases from J; bases unmatched to any gene: 14. CDR1 and CDR2 from the germline V gene are LNHDA and SQIVND (reference sequence). The CDR3 loop reads CASSILAGGLPPGELFF. Written as DNA, the CDR3 is TGTGCCAGTAGTATCCTCGCGGGAGGCCTACCACCGGGGGAGCTGTTTTTT.

The V and J genes are TRBV7-8 and TRBJ2-3; 9 nucleotides align to TRBD2. J lost 3 bases, V lost 5 bases, and 9 bases had no gene match. Germline assignment: CDR1 SGHVS and CDR2 FQNEAQ. CDR3 length equals 16 residues. CDR3 loop: CASSPRVAGVTDTQYF. Here the CDR3 DNA reads TGTGCCAGCAGCCCCCGGGTAGCGGGAGTAACAGATACGCAGTATTTT.

This sequence joins TRBV6-5 and TRBJ1-2; TRBD1 agrees at 9 bases. V lost 4 bases, J lost 1 base, and 4 bases stayed unmatched. CDR1 MNHEY and CDR2 SVGAGI come from the germline V gene. The CDR3 length is 15 residues. The CDR3 DNA sequence: TGTGCCAGCAGTTCCCGGGACAGGGTTAACTATGGCTACACCTTC. Translating it yields CASSSRDRVNYGYTF.

V and J are TRBV7-6 and TRBJ2-1; tentative D call: TRBD1 (6 bases). Germline V gene lookup returns CDR1 SGHVS and CDR2 FNYEAQ. The CDR3 sequence is 14 residues long. Trimming removed 6 bases from V and 2 bases from J, with 11 bases in between. The CDR3 loop reads CASSRTGTYNEQFF. The CDR3 coding sequence is TGTGCCAGCAGTCGCACAGGGACCTACAATGAGCAGTTCTTC.

The chain joins TRBV28 to TRBJ2-7; possibly TRBD1 for D (5 bases). The CDR3 has 15 residues. Trimming took off 5 bases at V and 1 base at J, with 15 bases between the two ends. The germline gives CDR1 MDHEN, CDR2 SYDVKM. The CDR3 DNA reads TGTGCCAGCAGTGGTTTCAGGACACCGTCCTACGAGCAGTACTTC. Protein: CASSGFRTPSYEQYF.